The next 26 T cell receptor beta chains were all read from a single sample in a study of CD8 T cells in Susac syndrome. A quantity of roughly 0.5 to 1 ug RNA underwent reverse transcription using random hexamers. TCRdb re-derived calls from the immunoSEQ multiplex PCR reads in MiXCR, one entry per CDR3 protein. The sample carries some 170,000 distinct CDR3 sequences, about 94% recorded once. Sequenced sample: CD4+ T cells from PBMCs. These receptors originate from a human donor in good health.

This clonotype occurred once. CDR3 DNA sequence: TGTGCCTGGAGTCCGCTAGCGGGTTCCTACGAGCAGTACTTC. Translating gives CAWSPLAGSYEQYF. This chain joins TRBV30 and TRBJ2-7, with TRBD2 matching 8 bases. The junction had 4 bases not matched to a gene; V was cut back by 2 bases and J by 1 base. The CDR3 is made up of 14 amino acids. Germline loops: CDR1 GTSNPN, CDR2 SVGIG (reference sequence).

This clonotype was recorded once. This chain joins TRBV12-3 or TRBV12-4 and TRBJ2-2; 9 bases fit TRBD1. The junction had 6 bases not matched to a gene; V was cut back by 5 bases and J by 2 bases. The CDR3 spans 16 residues. CDR3 amino acids: CASSRAGQGNTGELFF. The CDR3, as DNA: TGTGCCAGCAGTCGAGCGGGACAGGGTAACACCGGGGAGCTGTTTTTT.

This chain connects TRBV29-1 to TRBJ2-7; D is perhaps TRBD2 (5 bases). Trimming stripped 6 bases from V and 5 bases from J, with 20 bases between. CDR3 length equals 14 residues. Germline V gene sequence: CDR1 SQVTM, CDR2 ANQGSEA. CDR3 sequence: CSVHPPYGVHEQYF. CDR3 in DNA: TGCAGCGTCCACCCCCCTTACGGGGTCCACGAGCAGTACTTC.

The chain has TRBV29-1 and TRBJ2-5; D unclear. The CDR3 is 11 residues long. The germline V and J ends were trimmed by 1 base and 4 bases, with 4 bases remaining between them. The germline CDR1 and CDR2 sequences are SQVTM and ANQGSEA. The CDR3 nucleotides are TGCAGCGTTGAAGTGGTAGAGACCCAGTACTTC. Translation gives CSVEVVETQYF. The full variable domain, in which reference TRBV29-1 and TRBJ2-5 provide the parts outside the CDR3, is SAVISQKPSRDICQRGTSLTIQCQVDSQVTMMFWYRQQPGQSLTLIATANQGSEATYESGFVIDKFPISRPNLTFSTLTVSNMSPEDSSIYLCSVEVVETQYFGPGTRLLVL.

V usage is TRBV4-3 and J usage is TRBJ2-5; the D gene is possibly TRBD2 (6 bases). The CDR3 extends over 15 amino acids. Deletions cut 0 bases from V and 5 bases from J, with 13 bases between. Germline CDR1 and CDR2: LGHNA and YSLEER. CDR3 nucleotides: TGCGCCAGCAGCCAAGAATGGAGTGGGGGGGAGACCCAGTACTTC. It specifies CASSQEWSGGETQYF.

This clonotype was recorded once. V gene TRBV25-1 combines with J gene TRBJ2-4; 13 bases match TRBD2. V shed 4 bases and J 7 bases; nucleotides not matched to a gene: 4. This CDR3 is 15 amino acids long. From germline, CDR1 is MGHDK and CDR2 SYGVNS. The CDR3 region is CASSGGLAGINIQYF. The CDR3 DNA follows: TGTGCCAGCAGTGGGGGACTAGCGGGAATTAACATTCAGTACTTC. The full variable domain, its missing parts supplied by reference TRBV25-1 and TRBJ2-4, is EADIYQTPRYLVIGTGKKITLECSQTMGHDKMYWYQQDPGMELHLIHYSYGVNSTEKGDLSSESTVSRIRTEHFPLTLESARPSHTSQYLCASSGGLAGINIQYFGAGTRLSVL.

J is TRBJ1-1 and V is TRBV30, with 10 bases fitting TRBD1. With V trimmed by 4 bases and J by 0 bases, 17 bases remained unmatched. Germline CDR1 and CDR2: GTSNPN and SVGIG (reference sequence). This CDR3 has 19 amino acids. The CDR3 loop is CAWIRYSGQGRRMNTEAFF. DNA for the CDR3: TGTGCCTGGATTCGCTATTCGGGACAGGGGAGAAGAATGAACACTGAAGCTTTCTTT.

The rearrangement uses TRBV20-1 and TRBJ2-7; D is ambiguous. V gave up 8 bases and J gave up 6 bases, with 20 bases separating them. This CDR3 is built from 13 residues. CDR1 and CDR2 from the germline V gene are DFQATT and SNEGSKA (reference sequence). This CDR3 is CSPTDGLDGEQYF. CDR3 nucleotide sequence: TGCAGTCCAACGGACGGGTTAGATGGCGAGCAGTACTTC.

The rearrangement links TRBV24-1 to TRBJ1-5; D might be TRBD1 (5 bases). CDR1 KGHDR and CDR2 SFDVKD come from the germline V gene. Trimming left V 1 base short and J 7 bases short, with 7 bases between. The CDR3 is 13 amino acids. The CDR3 here is CATSDFGGQPQHF. For the CDR3, the DNA is TGTGCCACCAGTGATTTCGGGGGGCAGCCCCAGCATTTT.

V usage is TRBV12-3 or TRBV12-4 and J usage is TRBJ1-2; D is unclear. The CDR3 has 11 residues. The ends were cut back, 6 bases at V and 0 bases at J, with 2 bases in the middle. The CDR3 protein is CASRSNYGYTF. The CDR3 coding sequence is TGTGCCAGCAGGTCTAACTATGGCTACACCTTC.

The CDR3 nucleotides read TGCAGTGCTAGAGGCTACAGGGGAGGTAGCAATCAGCCCCAGCATTTT. Its translation is CSARGYRGGSNQPQHF. The J gene is TRBJ1-5, the V gene TRBV20-1, with 7 positions matching TRBD1. Germline CDR1 and CDR2: DFQATT and SNEGSKA (reference sequence). This CDR3 spans 16 amino acids. The V segment lost 1 base and the J segment 0 bases; nucleotides outside the gene matches: 6.

This clonotype was counted once. The CDR3, as DNA: TGTGCCAGCAGAGGTAGCAGGCAGGGGTACACCTACGAGCAGTACTTC. It specifies CASRGSRQGYTYEQYF. V usage is TRBV9 and J usage is TRBJ2-7, with D possibly TRBD1 on 6 matching bases. Germline V CDR1 and CDR2: SGDLS, YYNGEE. The V end lost 5 bases, the J end lost 2 bases, and 20 bases lay between the germline ends. CDR3 length: 16 amino acids.

The rearrangement links TRBV20-1 to TRBJ2-1, with TRBD2 matching 9 bases. From germline, CDR1 is DFQATT and CDR2 SNEGSKA (reference sequence). Unmatched junction bases numbered 3, after V lost 5 bases and J lost 1 base. This CDR3 is 14 amino acids long. The CDR3 DNA is TGCAGTGCTGGGCTAGCGGGGTCCTACAATGAGCAGTTCTTC. This sequence encodes CSAGLAGSYNEQFF.

The chain carries TRBV29-1 and TRBJ2-7; TRBD2 matches at 14 bases. The CDR3 contains 16 residues. The ends lost 7 bases at V and 2 bases at J; junction bases unmatched: 10. Germline-derived CDR1 and CDR2 are SQVTM and ANQGSEA. The CDR3 DNA follows: TGCAGCGCCTTACCCGGGACTAGCGGGAGACCCTACGAGCAGTACTTC. Its translation: CSALPGTSGRPYEQYF.

This rearrangement joins TRBV6-2 or TRBV6-3 to TRBJ2-1; perhaps TRBD2 as D (5 bases). V lost 9 bases and J 6 bases, leaving 21 bases between the germline ends. Per germline, CDR1 MNHEY and CDR2 SVGEGT. This CDR3 comprises 15 residues. For the CDR3, the DNA is TGTGCCAGTACCCGGACGAGGGAGCCCCCCAATGAGCAGTTCTTC. It codes for CASTRTREPPNEQFF.

This clonotype is a singleton in its sample. This chain uses TRBV4-2 with TRBJ2-7; 7 positions match TRBD2. From germline, CDR1 is LGHNA and CDR2 YNFKEQ. The length of the CDR3 is 17 residues. With 0 bases clipped from V and 6 bases from J, the junction kept 14 bases outside the gene matches. As DNA, the CDR3 is TGTGCCAGCAGCCAAGATTATCCGAGTAGCGGGTTAATCGAGCAGTACTTC. Translation gives CASSQDYPSSGLIEQYF.

The sample holds one count of this clonotype. V gene TRBV4-3 combines with J gene TRBJ1-4; D remains ambiguous. The CDR3 runs to 13 residues. The V gene's germline CDR1 is LGHNA and CDR2 YSLEER. V lost 2 bases to trimming and J lost 8 bases, with 9 bases between them. This CDR3 reads CASSQNGGEKLFF. DNA of the CDR3: TGCGCCAGCAGCCAAAATGGAGGGGAAAAACTGTTTTTT.

The rearrangement joins TRBV20-1 to TRBJ1-2, with unresolved D. Trimming removed 0 bases from V and 8 bases from J, with 10 bases in between. This CDR3 is built from 12 residues. Looked up from germline, CDR1 is DFQATT and CDR2 is SNEGSKA (reference sequence). The CDR3 loop reads CSARDRAPGYTF. CDR3 sequence (DNA): TGCAGTGCTAGAGATCGGGCCCCGGGCTACACCTTC.

The CDR3 nucleotides read TGCAGCGCTGCGGATGCAGTCACTAGCACAGATACGCAGTATTTT. Translated, it gives CSAADAVTSTDTQYF. This chain uses TRBV29-1 with TRBJ2-3, with D hard to call. The CDR3 has 15 residues. The V gene lost 7 bases and the J gene lost 0 bases, with 17 bases spanning the gap. CDR1 SQVTM and CDR2 ANQGSEA come from the germline V gene.

V usage is TRBV27 and J usage is TRBJ2-7; possible D gene TRBD1, 6 bases. CDR3 size: 14 residues. Trimming removed 6 bases from V and 6 bases from J, with 18 bases in between. CDR1 is MNHEY and CDR2 is SMNVEV in the germline V gene (reference sequence). Here the CDR3 reads CASRLLTGLGEQYF. The CDR3 region has the DNA TGTGCCAGCAGGCTCCTTACAGGGCTTGGCGAGCAGTACTTC.

The chain recombines TRBV5-1 with TRBJ2-4; 9 nucleotides align to TRBD2. This CDR3 has 17 residues. V was pared by 0 bases and J by 3 bases, with 7 bases of the junction left unmatched. From germline, CDR1 is SGHRS and CDR2 YFSETQ. Here the CDR3 DNA reads TGCGCCAGCAGCTTGGGGCTAGCGGGATCGGTCAAAAACATTCAGTACTTC. The encoded protein is CASSLGLAGSVKNIQYF.

The rearrangement uses TRBV5-6 and TRBJ2-1; 8 positions match TRBD2. Germline loops: CDR1 SGHDT, CDR2 YYEEEE. This CDR3 has 16 amino acids. Unmatched junction bases numbered 10, after V lost 4 bases and J lost 4 bases. The CDR3 sequence: CASSLAPSSGYNEQFF. In DNA form, the CDR3 reads TGTGCCAGCAGCCTGGCCCCCTCTAGCGGGTACAATGAGCAGTTCTTC.

The J gene is TRBJ2-3, the V gene TRBV27, with 11 positions matching TRBD1. Per the germline V gene, CDR1 is MNHEY and CDR2 is SMNVEV (reference sequence). This CDR3 has 16 residues. V lost 1 base, J lost 5 bases, and 5 bases stayed unmatched. The CDR3 bases are TGTGCCAGCAGTTTATATTCGGGACAGGGGGGAGATACGCAGTATTTT. Amino acids: CASSLYSGQGGDTQYF.

The chain uses TRBV30 and TRBJ2-3, with 9 bases matching TRBD1. Per the germline V gene, CDR1 is GTSNPN and CDR2 is SVGIG (reference sequence). This CDR3 has 15 residues. The V gene end was trimmed by 3 bases and the J gene end by 3 bases; junction bases not matched to a gene: 7. CDR3 residues: CAWRGGDRVTDTQYF. CDR3 bases: TGTGCCTGGAGGGGCGGGGACAGGGTGACAGATACGCAGTATTTT. The complete variable domain, with remaining parts taken from reference TRBV30 and TRBJ2-3, reads SQTIHQWPATLVQPVGSPLSLECTVEGTSNPNLYWYRQAAGRGLQLLFYSVGIGQISSEVPQNLSASRPQDRQFILSSKKLLLSDSGFYLCAWRGGDRVTDTQYFGPGTRLTVL.

The gene calls are TRBV20-1 and TRBJ1-1; D gene ambiguous. The CDR3 is made up of 14 amino acids. Per the germline V gene, CDR1 is DFQATT and CDR2 is SNEGSKA (reference sequence). V lost 4 bases and J lost 1, with 13 bases in between. The CDR3 here is CSATPNSGNTEAFF. The CDR3 DNA follows: TGCAGTGCTACCCCAAATTCAGGGAACACTGAAGCTTTCTTT.

The CDR3 spells CASSSRLTSGDSYEQYF. CDR3 DNA: TGTGCCAGCAGTTCGCGCCTTACTAGCGGGGATTCCTACGAGCAGTACTTC. The chain links TRBV27 to TRBJ2-7; TRBD2 matches at 10 bases. V lost 4 bases and J lost 1; bases outside the gene matches: 10. CDR3 length: 17 amino acids. Germline V gene lookup returns CDR1 MNHEY and CDR2 SMNVEV (reference sequence).